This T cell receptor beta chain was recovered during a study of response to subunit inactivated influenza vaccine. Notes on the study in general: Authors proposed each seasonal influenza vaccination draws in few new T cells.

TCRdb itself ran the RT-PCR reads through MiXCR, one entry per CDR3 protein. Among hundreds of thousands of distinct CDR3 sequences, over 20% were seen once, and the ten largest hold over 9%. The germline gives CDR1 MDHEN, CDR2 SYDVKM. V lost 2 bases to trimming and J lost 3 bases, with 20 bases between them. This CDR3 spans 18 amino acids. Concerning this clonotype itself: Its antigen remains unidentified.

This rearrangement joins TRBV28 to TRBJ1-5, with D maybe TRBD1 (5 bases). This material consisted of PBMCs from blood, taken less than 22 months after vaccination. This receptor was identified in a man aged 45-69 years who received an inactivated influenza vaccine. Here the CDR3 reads CASSLILGRGSNNQPQHF. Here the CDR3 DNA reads TGTGCCAGCAGTTTAATTTTGGGGCGGGGGAGTAACAATCAGCCCCAGCATTTT.